The clone carrying this T cell receptor beta chain was seen a single time. Its target is unknown. This record belongs to a study of cytomegalovirus exposure and HLA in healthy donors. Study observations and caveats: V- and J-gene trimming of TCR beta was linked (in a later analysis) to a missense DCLRE1C variant.

The primer mix had 60 Vbeta and 13 Jbeta primers. In the authors' methods: Roughly 11 million shared chains were among tens of millions of unique TCR beta chains counted in a later analysis. Assay: immunoSEQ multiplex PCR; the TCRdb copy retains only in-frame clones and omits some. From that table come the V and J calls and clone size; the DNA was used to work out D and trimming. The sample includes roughly 90,000 clones, around 84% seen only once; the top ten take around 2%. The V and J ends lost 3 bases and 2 bases respectively, with 10 bases between them. This CDR3 is built from 14 residues. Germline V gives CDR1 KGHSH, CDR2 LQKENI.

The J gene is TRBJ2-5, the V gene TRBV18; tentatively, D is TRBD1 (6 bases). This receptor was identified in a man younger than 35 in good health and CMV-seronegative. Material: PBMCs. This CDR3 is CASSPRDTQETQYF. CDR3 bases: TGTGCCAGCTCACCCCGGGACACTCAAGAGACCCAGTACTTC.